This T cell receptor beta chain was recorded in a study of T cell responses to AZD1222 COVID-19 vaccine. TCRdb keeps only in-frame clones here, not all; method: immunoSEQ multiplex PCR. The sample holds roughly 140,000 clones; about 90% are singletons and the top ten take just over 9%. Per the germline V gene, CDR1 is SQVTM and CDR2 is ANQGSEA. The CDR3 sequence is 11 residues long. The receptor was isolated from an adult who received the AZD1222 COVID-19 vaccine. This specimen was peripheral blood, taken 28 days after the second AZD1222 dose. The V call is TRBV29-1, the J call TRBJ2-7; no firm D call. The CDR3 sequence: CKAPLRYEQYF. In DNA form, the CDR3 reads TGCAAGGCCCCCCTCCGCTACGAGCAGTACTTC.